The 5 T cell receptor beta chains below were found in one sample sequenced in a study of beta chain features in type 1 diabetes. Investigators reverse transcribed all isolated RNA, so they sequenced expressed TCRB transcripts. TCRdb's copy holds only in-frame clones and misses some; the assay was immunoSEQ multiplex PCR. Here the sample spans 150,000 or so clones, around 10% being singletons. The sequencing sample was made of central memory CD4+ T cells from blood. These receptors all come from a man younger than 30 in good health.

This clone was counted only a few times. The J gene is TRBJ2-3, the V gene TRBV6-5; D may be TRBD1 (6 bases). The CDR3 loop spans 14 amino acids. Germline lookup yields CDR1 MNHEY and CDR2 SVGAGI. V shed 2 bases and J shed 3 bases, with 9 bases lying between them. The CDR3 spells CASSYDQGTDTQYF. Here the CDR3 DNA reads TGTGCCAGCAGTTACGACCAGGGGACAGATACGCAGTATTTT.

This clone was recorded many times. The rearrangement uses TRBV20-1 and TRBJ2-4; D is uncertain. Deletions cut 3 bases from V and 7 bases from J, with 7 bases between. CDR1 and CDR2 (germline): DFQATT, SNEGSKA (reference sequence). This CDR3 is 11 amino acids long. DNA for the CDR3: TGCAGTGCTAGTTTAACTAACATTCAGTACTTC. Translated: CSASLTNIQYF.

The chain recombines TRBV5-5 with TRBJ2-3; possible D gene TRBD1, 6 bases. The CDR3 spans 14 residues. V gave up 0 bases and J gave up 1 base, with 6 bases separating them. Germline V gene sequence: CDR1 SGHKS, CDR2 YYEKEE (reference sequence). CDR3 in amino acids: CASSLGGRTDTQYF. CDR3 coding DNA: TGTGCCAGCAGCTTGGGGGGGCGCACAGATACGCAGTATTTT.

This clone was found a few times. The genes are TRBV4-1 and TRBJ1-5; 9 nucleotides line up with TRBD1. Germline CDR1 reads MGHRA; CDR2 reads YSYEKL. J gave up 6 bases and V 1 base, and 4 bases lay outside the gene matches. The CDR3 contains 15 residues. CDR3 in amino acids: CASSQGGTGSQPQHF. The CDR3 DNA reads TGCGCCAGCAGCCAAGGCGGGACAGGGAGTCAGCCCCAGCATTTT.

There are a few counts of this clone. The V and J genes are TRBV30 and TRBJ1-2, with D unclear. V was pared by 6 bases and J by 0 bases, with 11 bases between. Germline lookup yields CDR1 GTSNPN and CDR2 SVGIG (reference sequence). This CDR3 comprises 13 residues. In DNA, the CDR3 is TGTGCCTGTGGTCAGGTCGCTAACTATGGCTACACCTTC. It yields the protein CACGQVANYGYTF.